The 8 T cell receptor beta chains in this list originate from one sample, sequenced in a study of CD8 T cells in ankylosing spondylitis (TCRdb year 2017). Their recognized antigens are unknown. Libraries were built with 5' RACE. The instrument was an Illumina HiSeq 2500. TCRdb cleaned the public reads at Q25 with fastp, built clones with MiXCR and kept in-frame beta chains. Rows are unified per CDR3 protein, each entry keeping the most common DNA and genes. In this sample the table shows fewer than 500,000 distinct CDR3 sequences, roughly 26% of which occur a single time. The top ten constitute about 0.89% of the sample. What the research found in general, with its limitations: Blood from ankylosing spondylitis patients appeared to be characterized by a TCR beta motif made up of eight highly homologous amino acid variants.

Sequencing input: blood, either unsorted or a sorted T cell fraction (not recorded which). The receptors stem from a male donor with ankylosing spondylitis.

The table lists this clonotype with a few counts. The genes are TRBV6-5 and TRBJ2-4; D remains ambiguous. Germline CDR1 and CDR2: MNHEY and SVGAGI. This CDR3 is 15 amino acids long. Trimming pared 0 bases from V and 0 bases from J, leaving 6 bases between. The CDR3 here is CASSYSLVAKNIQYF. For the CDR3, the DNA is TGTGCCAGCAGTTACTCATTGGTAGCCAAAAACATTCAGTACTTC.

CDR3 sequence reads: CASSWDRDGTGELFF. Written as DNA, the CDR3 is TGCGCCAGCAGCTGGGACAGGGATGGCACCGGGGAGCTGTTTTTT. The chain combines TRBV5-1 with TRBJ2-2; 9 nucleotides match TRBD1. Per germline, CDR1 SGHRS and CDR2 YFSETQ. V shed 3 bases, J shed 4 bases, and the junction held 4 bases outside the gene matches. There are 15 residues in the CDR3.

The V call is TRBV7-2, the J call TRBJ2-3, with D possibly TRBD1 on 5 matching bases. In germline, CDR1 is SGHTA, CDR2 FQGNSA. There are 14 residues in the CDR3. The V gene lost 5 bases and the J gene lost 3 bases, with 12 bases spanning the gap. The CDR3 region has the DNA TGTGCCAGCAGCCTTTCCAGGGTAACAGATACGCAGTATTTT. Protein sequence: CASSLSRVTDTQYF.

This clonotype came up a few times. The chain uses TRBV4-1 and TRBJ1-1; tentative D call: TRBD1 (5 bases). The length of the CDR3 is 15 residues. From germline, CDR1 is MGHRA and CDR2 YSYEKL. V was pared by 3 bases and J by 2 bases, with 13 bases between. The CDR3 sequence is CASSQVGRANTEAFF. CDR3 coding DNA: TGCGCCAGCAGCCAGGTGGGCAGGGCTAACACTGAAGCTTTCTTT.

This clonotype was seen only a few times. The genes are TRBV5-1 and TRBJ2-1; D gene unclear. Germline CDR1 is SGHRS and CDR2 is YFSETQ. CDR3 length: 15 residues. V lost 2 bases and J lost 2, with 11 bases in between. The CDR3 sequence is CASSFTGSTYNEQFF. CDR3 sequence (DNA): TGCGCCAGCAGCTTCACCGGATCAACCTACAATGAGCAGTTCTTC.

CDR3 nucleotide sequence: TGTGCCAGCAGTCTGTCGTTGGGGCCGAACGGCTACACCTTC. Translated: CASSLSLGPNGYTF. The J gene is TRBJ1-2, the V gene TRBV12-3 or TRBV12-4, with D possibly matching TRBD1 (5 bases). The CDR3 covers 14 residues. Between the trimmed V and J ends, which lost 5 bases and 8 bases, there was a span of 18 bases.

The chain employs TRBV30 and TRBJ1-2, with D hard to call. The CDR3 length is 13 residues. Germline V CDR1 and CDR2: GTSNPN, SVGIG (reference sequence). V was cut by 1 base and J by 4 bases, with 10 bases left in between. The CDR3 coding sequence is TGTGCCTGGAGTGCCCTCAGGAGCTATGGCTACACCTTC. Its protein product is CAWSALRSYGYTF. The complete variable domain, with remaining parts taken from reference TRBV30 and TRBJ1-2, reads SQTIHQWPATLVQPVGSPLSLECTVEGTSNPNLYWYRQAAGRGLQLLFYSVGIGQISSEVPQNLSASRPQDRQFILSSKKLLLSDSGFYLCAWSALRSYGYTFGSGTRLTVV.

The gene calls are TRBV5-1 and TRBJ2-3; 9 bases are shared with TRBD2. The germline V gene has CDR1 SGHRS and CDR2 YFSETQ. The ends lost 3 bases at V and 14 bases at J; junction bases unmatched: 16. This CDR3 contains 15 residues. For the CDR3, the DNA is TGCGCCAGCAGCTCCTCCGGGACTAGCATCCTTAGAGGGTATTTT. Amino acid sequence: CASSSSGTSILRGYF.